The rows below give T cell receptor beta chains drawn from one sample of a study of T cell responses to AZD1222 COVID-19 vaccine. Profiled with immunoSEQ multiplex PCR; TCRdb holds only in-frame clones, not every one. The sample lists fewer than 200,000 clones; 88% were seen once. Sequenced here: peripheral blood, sampled 28 days after the second AZD1222 dose. The receptor source for this set is an adult who received the AZD1222 COVID-19 vaccine. Both conserved end residues are part of each CDR3. D genes are given only for firm matches. The size entry is marked missing in some rows and otherwise reads once, few, many or a size class.

J | D | V | size | length | DNA | CDR3
TRBJ2-3 | . | TRBV5-8 | few | 15 | TGTGCCAGCAGCTTGGGGCACCTCGAGGGAGATACGCAGTATTTT | CASSLGHLEGDTQYF
TRBJ2-7 | . | TRBV10-3 | . | 15 | TGTGCCATCAGTGAGTCGATTGGGAATATCTACGAGCAGTACTTC | CAISESIGNIYEQYF
TRBJ1-2 | . | TRBV14 | . | 15 | TGTGCCAGCAGCCAAGATCTGGTTACAGGCTATGGCTACACCTTC | CASSQDLVTGYGYTF
TRBJ1-1 | . | TRBV6-5 | . | 16 | TGTGCCAGCAGTTATAGGGCCCGGGCAGGGAACACTGAAGCTTTCTTT | CASSYRARAGNTEAFF
TRBJ1-5 | . | TRBV19 | . | 13 | TGTGCCAGTACGGGCCAAAAGGGTCAGCCCCAGCATTTT | CASTGQKGQPQHF
TRBJ1-3 | . | TRBV3-1/TRBV3-2 | . | 14 | TGTGCCAGCAGCCGCAGGCAGACTGGAAACACCATATATTTT | CASSRRQTGNTIYF
TRBJ2-2 | . | TRBV5-1 | . | 16 | TGCGCCAGCAGCTTGTTAGGGACCGCGAACACCGGGGAGCTGTTTTTT | CASSLLGTANTGELFF
TRBJ1-1 | TRBD1 | TRBV11-2 | . | 15 | TGTGCCAGCAGCTGGGACAGGGTGCCGGGGACTGAAGCTTTCTTT | CASSWDRVPGTEAFF
TRBJ1-2 | TRBD1 | TRBV5-6 | . | 15 | TGTGCCAGCAGCTCCGTTAGGGGGCCGAACTATGGCTACACCTTC | CASSSVRGPNYGYTF
TRBJ2-7 | TRBD1 | TRBV6-5 | . | 14 | TGTGCCAGCAGACTGGGACAGGGGGCGGGGGAGCAGTACTTC | CASRLGQGAGEQYF
TRBJ2-7 | TRBD1 | TRBV27 | once | 19 | TGTGCCAGCAGTTTAAAGGAACCGGCCGGGACAGGGAGGACCTACGAGCAGTACTTC | CASSLKEPAGTGRTYEQYF
TRBJ1-5 | . | TRBV6-1 | . | 13 | TGTGCCAGCAGGTGGGGCGGGGATCAGCCCCAGCATTTT | CASRWGGDQPQHF
TRBJ1-5 | . | TRBV28 | . | 13 | TGTGCCAGCAGTTTAAATTTAGGTCAGCCCCAGCATTTT | CASSLNLGQPQHF
TRBJ1-6 | . | TRBV11-2 | . | 13 | TGTGCCAGCAGCTTAGTCAAGGATTCACCCCTCCACTTT | CASSLVKDSPLHF
TRBJ1-6 | TRBD1 | TRBV11-1 | . | 15 | TGTGCCAGCAGCAACCGGGACAGTTATAATTCACCCCTCCACTTT | CASSNRDSYNSPLHF
TRBJ1-2 | . | TRBV30 | . | 15 | TGTGCCTGGAGTGCCTACCTCGGGTCTCCCTATGGCTACACCTTC | CAWSAYLGSPYGYTF
TRBJ2-3 | . | TRBV23-1 | . | 16 | TGCGCCAGCAGTCAATTGGGGCCCGAATTCGCAGATACGCAGTATTTT | CASSQLGPEFADTQYF
TRBJ2-3 | TRBD1 | TRBV5-5 | . | 15 | TGTGCCAGCAGCCGACAGGGAAAGAGCACAGATACGCAGTATTTT | CASSRQGKSTDTQYF
TRBJ1-2 | TRBD1 | TRBV6-5 | . | 14 | TGTGCCAGCAGTTCCTATCAGGGGGCGCAGGGCTACACCTTC | CASSSYQGAQGYTF
TRBJ1-1 | . | TRBV14 | once | 15 | TGTGCCAGCAGCCAGGCGGGGATGGTTCACACTGAAGCTTTCTTT | CASSQAGMVHTEAFF
TRBJ2-3 | . | TRBV10-3 | . | 17 | TGTGCCATCAGTGAGTCAGGCGGGGGCCTTAGCACAGATACGCAGTATTTT | CAISESGGGLSTDTQYF
TRBJ1-6 | . | TRBV3-1/TRBV3-2 | . | 15 | TGTGCCAGCAGCCCCGGGGGGGGTGGTAATTCACCCCTCCACTTT | CASSPGGGGNSPLHF
TRBJ1-2 | . | TRBV6-6 | once | 15 | TGTGCCAGCAGTTACTCCCGGACAGAAAGCTATGGCTACACCTTC | CASSYSRTESYGYTF
TRBJ2-1 | TRBD1 | TRBV7-8 | . | 15 | TGTGCCAGCAGCCCACAGGGGGCAAGATCCGATGAGCAGTTCTTC | CASSPQGARSDEQFF
TRBJ1-6 | . | TRBV12-2 | few | 14 | TGTGCAAGTCGCCATGACTGGAATAGTTCACCCCTCCACTTT | CASRHDWNSSPLHF
TRBJ2-7 | . | TRBV9 | . | 16 | TGTGCCAGCAGCGTAGGTCCCGGGACCAACTCCTACGAGCAGTACTTC | CASSVGPGTNSYEQYF
TRBJ2-3 | . | TRBV6-1 | . | 15 | TGTGCCAGCAGTGAAATTTCACTTTCGTCCGATACGCAGTATTTT | CASSEISLSSDTQYF
TRBJ2-1 | . | TRBV15 | . | 18 | TGTGCCACCAGCAGAGATCTTTTAGGCATGAGCTCCTACAATGAGCAGTTCTTC | CATSRDLLGMSSYNEQFF